The rows below give T cell receptor beta chains drawn from one sample of a study of T cells in Graves' hyperthyroidism and ophthalmopathy. TCRdb independently ran MiXCR on the multiplex PCR reads; one entry per CDR3 protein. The sample includes roughly 580,000 distinct CDR3 sequences, more than 45% seen only once; the top ten take roughly 8.2%. The sample consisted of peripheral blood or thyroid tissue (not recorded which). Every receptor here comes from a young woman with Graves' hyperthyroidism. Each CDR3 is given with its conserved first and last residue. The D gene is left open where the match is weak. Clone size appears in some rows only: once, few, many, or a class for an expanded clone.

CDR3	DNA	length	V	size	J	D
CASSWGQGGTYYEQYF	TGTGCCAGCAGCTGGGGACAGGGAGGGACCTACTACGAGCAGTACTTC	16	TRBV7-9	few	TRBJ2-7	TRBD1
CAWRGGKSSYEQYF	TGTGCCTGGAGAGGTGGTAAATCGTCCTACGAGCAGTACTTC	14	TRBV6-2/TRBV6-3	NA	TRBJ2-7	NA
CASSAIAEAFF	TGTGCCAGCAGCGCAATCGCTGAAGCTTTCTTT	11	TRBV7-9	many	TRBJ1-1	NA
CASSEGGFEQYF	TGTGCCAGCAGTGAAGGGGGGTTCGAGCAGTACTTC	12	TRBV6-1	few	TRBJ2-7	NA
CASKSPDQETQYF	TGCGCCAGCAAGTCCCCCGACCAAGAGACCCAGTACTTC	13	TRBV10-2	many	TRBJ2-5	NA
CASSSTLRQGAKNSPLHF	TGTGCCAGCAGCTCCACCCTGCGACAGGGGGCTAAGAATTCACCCCTCCACTTT	18	TRBV7-2	NA	TRBJ1-6	TRBD1
CSVATGRGTEAFF	TGCAGCGTTGCGACAGGGAGGGGCACTGAAGCTTTCTTT	13	TRBV29-1	many	TRBJ1-1	TRBD1
CASIPAGLLHEQYF	TGTGCCAGCATTCCGGCCGGACTCCTACACGAGCAGTACTTC	14	TRBV2	NA	TRBJ2-7	NA
CASSLLENTGELFF	TGTGCCAGCAGCTTATTGGAGAACACCGGGGAGCTGTTTTTT	14	TRBV7-9	few	TRBJ2-2	NA
CAISGGQGHGYTF	TGTGCCATCAGTGGCGGACAGGGACATGGCTACACCTTC	13	TRBV10-3	many	TRBJ1-2	TRBD1
CASSLLGPNYGYTF	TGTGCCAGCAGCTTATTGGGACCTAACTATGGCTACACCTTC	14	TRBV7-2	few	TRBJ1-2	NA
CASIRGPPGRANVLTF	TGTGCCAGCATCCGGGGGCCACCTGGTAGGGCCAACGTCCTGACTTTC	16	TRBV7-3	NA	TRBJ2-6	NA
CATSRVRTGTADEQFF	TGTGCCACCAGCAGAGTTAGGACAGGGACGGCCGATGAGCAGTTCTTC	16	TRBV15	NA	TRBJ2-1	TRBD1
CASSEQGTETQCF	TGTGCCAGCAGTGAACAGGGGACGGAGACCCAGTGCTTC	13	TRBV2	NA	TRBJ2-5	NA
CASSLDGTPLSRRETQYF	TGTGCCAGCAGCTTAGACGGAACCCCCTTGTCTAGACGAGAGACCCAGTACTTC	18	TRBV7-8	few	TRBJ2-5	NA
CAMRQGSTDTQYF	TGTGCCATGCGACAGGGGAGCACAGATACGCAGTATTTT	13	TRBV10-3	few	TRBJ2-3	TRBD1
CAISGGGVGYEQYF	TGTGCCATCAGTGGTGGGGGGGTTGGCTACGAGCAGTACTTC	14	TRBV10-3	NA	TRBJ2-7	TRBD2
CASSHAYGSGRGEQYF	TGTGCCAGCAGCCACGCATACGGGTCCGGGAGAGGCGAGCAGTACTTC	16	TRBV9	NA	TRBJ2-7	NA
CASSGDRVDEQYF	TGTGCCAGCAGTGGGGACAGGGTGGACGAGCAGTACTTC	13	TRBV10-3	NA	TRBJ2-7	TRBD1
CASAVAYEQYF	TGTGCCAGTGCAGTTGCCTACGAGCAGTACTTC	11	TRBV12-3/TRBV12-4	many	TRBJ2-7	NA
CASSQPTRVHEQYF	TGCGCCAGCAGCCAGCCTACTAGGGTCCACGAGCAGTACTTC	14	TRBV4-1	NA	TRBJ2-7	NA
CSARQETQYF	TGCAGTGCAAGGCAAGAGACCCAGTACTTC	10	TRBV20-1	many	TRBJ2-5	NA
CASRVDRETNEKLFF	TGTGCCAGCAGGGTGGACAGGGAAACTAATGAAAAACTGTTTTTT	15	TRBV2	NA	TRBJ1-4	TRBD1
CASSRTRRDTIYF	TGTGCCAGCAGCAGAACCCGGCGAGACACCATATATTTT	13	TRBV2	many	TRBJ1-3	NA
CASSPGTKRSYEQYF	TGTGCCAGTAGCCCCGGGACCAAGAGGTCCTACGAGCAGTACTTC	15	TRBV19	NA	TRBJ2-7	NA
CSAAPAMNTEAFF	TGCAGTGCTGCCCCAGCCATGAACACTGAAGCTTTCTTT	13	TRBV20-1	NA	TRBJ1-1	NA
CASSPALGAYEQYF	TGTGCCAGCAGCCCGGCCCTGGGGGCCTACGAGCAGTACTTC	14	TRBV5-6	NA	TRBJ2-7	NA
CASSIGGGSTYVQYF	TGTGCCAGTAGTATCGGCGGCGGGAGTACCTACGTGCAGTACTTC	15	TRBV19	few	TRBJ2-7	TRBD2
CSVASGSWKTQYF	TGCAGCGTAGCTAGCGGGAGTTGGAAGACCCAGTACTTC	13	TRBV29-1	NA	TRBJ2-5	TRBD2
CASSQAYSIQETQYF	TGTGCCAGCAGCCAAGCGTATTCCATTCAAGAGACCCAGTACTTC	15	TRBV14	NA	TRBJ2-5	NA
CASSGQGIGPQHF	TGTGCCAGCAGTGGACAGGGGATCGGGCCCCAGCATTTT	13	TRBV2	NA	TRBJ1-5	TRBD1
CASSPWTGTYEQYF	TGTGCCAGCAGTCCGTGGACAGGGACCTACGAGCAGTACTTC	14	TRBV12-3/TRBV12-4	few	TRBJ2-7	TRBD1
CASSLATGGYTF	TGTGCCAGCAGCTTGGCTACGGGGGGCTACACCTTC	12	TRBV7-8	NA	TRBJ1-2	NA
CASSQVTGAEAFF	TGTGCCAGCAGCCAAGTTACAGGGGCTGAAGCTTTCTTT	13	TRBV3-1	few	TRBJ1-1	TRBD1
CASSGPGFRGYTF	TGTGCCAGCAGCGGTCCAGGCTTTCGCGGCTACACCTTC	13	TRBV9	NA	TRBJ1-2	NA
CATSSSGIYNEQYF	TGTGCCACCAGCTCTAGCGGGATCTACAATGAGCAGTACTTC	14	TRBV15	NA	TRBJ2-7	TRBD2
CASSGGRGGRQPQHF	TGTGCCAGCAGTGGGGGTCGAGGGGGCCGACAGCCCCAGCATTTT	15	TRBV2	once	TRBJ1-5	TRBD1
CASSVGGGSSGRDEQYF	TGTGCCAGCAGCGTAGGCGGGGGGTCTAGCGGACGAGACGAGCAGTACTTC	17	TRBV9	few	TRBJ2-7	TRBD2
CASSFFAVDRGSGYTF	TGTGCCAGCAGCTTCTTTGCTGTCGACAGGGGAAGTGGCTACACCTTC	16	TRBV7-2	few	TRBJ1-2	TRBD1
CASSSDLRAGYEQYF	TGTGCCAGCAGCTCAGATTTGAGAGCGGGATACGAGCAGTACTTC	15	TRBV11-1	NA	TRBJ2-7	TRBD2
CASSLYEGTEAFF	TGTGCCAGCAGCTTATATGAAGGAACTGAAGCTTTCTTT	13	TRBV7-2	NA	TRBJ1-1	NA
CASSLVPGYGYTIYF	TGTGCCAGCAGCTTAGTGCCAGGCTATGGCTACACCATATATTTT	15	TRBV7-4	NA	TRBJ1-3	NA
CATSDAGHQKETQYF	TGTGCCACCAGTGATGCGGGACATCAAAAAGAGACCCAGTACTTC	15	TRBV24-1	NA	TRBJ2-5	NA
CSAPLGRASNQPQHF	TGCAGTGCTCCCTTGGGCAGGGCGAGCAATCAGCCCCAGCATTTT	15	TRBV20-1	NA	TRBJ1-5	NA
CASSQRAEQYF	TGTGCCAGCAGCCAAAGGGCCGAGCAGTACTTC	11	TRBV7-9	few	TRBJ2-7	NA
CASSLAGVSPLHF	TGCGCCAGCAGCTTGGCCGGGGTTTCACCCCTCCACTTT	13	TRBV5-1	few	TRBJ1-6	NA
CASRPGLAGEQYF	TGTGCCAGCAGGCCGGGACTAGCGGGCGAGCAGTACTTC	13	TRBV2	many	TRBJ2-7	TRBD2
CASIYLGVENTEAFF	TGTGCCAGCATATATCTGGGGGTGGAGAACACTGAAGCTTTCTTT	15	TRBV2	NA	TRBJ1-1	NA
CASSEFFGMETQYF	TGTGCCAGCAGTGAATTCTTCGGGATGGAGACCCAGTACTTC	14	TRBV25-1	NA	TRBJ2-5	NA
CASSLAGGAAFF	TGTGCCAGCAGCTTAGCGGGGGGAGCAGCTTTCTTT	12	TRBV7-2	NA	TRBJ1-1	NA
CSIRGAGYGYTF	TGCAGCATCCGAGGGGCGGGCTATGGCTACACCTTC	12	TRBV29-1	NA	TRBJ1-2	NA
CSSTRVSNQPQHF	TGCAGCAGTACCAGGGTTAGTAATCAGCCCCAGCATTTT	13	TRBV29-1	once	TRBJ1-5	NA
CASSPDGAYEQYF	TGTGCCAGCAGCCCTGATGGCGCCTACGAGCAGTACTTC	13	TRBV7-9	many	TRBJ2-7	NA
CSGGYTEAFF	TGCAGCGGAGGATACACTGAAGCTTTCTTT	10	TRBV29-1	NA	TRBJ1-1	NA
CASSLDLEALNTEAFF	TGTGCCAGCAGCTTAGACCTGGAGGCCTTGAACACTGAAGCTTTCTTT	16	TRBV7-8	NA	TRBJ1-1	NA
CASSPGLADESLHEQYF	TGTGCCAGCAGTCCAGGACTAGCAGACGAGTCTTTGCACGAGCAGTACTTC	17	TRBV7-3	NA	TRBJ2-7	TRBD2
CASSPGTRSSYEQYF	TGTGCCAGCAGCCCCGGGACTAGAAGCTCCTACGAGCAGTACTTC	15	TRBV12-3/TRBV12-4	NA	TRBJ2-7	TRBD2
CASSRSANEKLFF	TGTGCCAGCAGTCGATCAGCTAATGAAAAACTGTTTTTT	13	TRBV14	NA	TRBJ1-4	NA
CASSLEGHNTGELFF	TGCGCCAGCAGCTTGGAGGGGCATAACACCGGGGAGCTGTTTTTT	15	TRBV5-1	few	TRBJ2-2	NA